This T cell receptor beta chain was identified in a study of cytomegalovirus exposure and HLA in healthy donors. Study-level information: Researchers found that approximately 85% of over 350 genotyped donors fell within the Caucasian-associated ancestry cluster.

CDR1 is SQVTM and CDR2 is ANQGSEA in the germline V gene. The CDR3 contains 13 residues. With 7 bases removed from V and 2 bases from J, the gap between germline ends came to 12 bases. The table lists this clone with a count of one. In the PCR, 60 Vbeta and 13 Jbeta primers were used. The data were produced by immunoSEQ multiplex PCR, yet TCRdb's version contains in-frame clones alone and is incomplete. The repertoire holds around 120,000 clones, roughly four fifths seen once, with about 1.8% in the top ten. The rearrangement joins TRBV29-1 to TRBJ2-1; a weak D match, TRBD1 (5 bases). Sequencing was done on a sample of PBMCs. The receptor was isolated from a man younger than 35 in good health and CMV-seronegative. The CDR3 DNA sequence: TGCAGCGGCGGCGACAGTCCCTACAATGAGCAGTTCTTC. Translating gives CSGGDSPYNEQFF.